Below, one TCR beta chain is given with its context. No antigen is known for it. Germline CDR1 is SGHRS and CDR2 is YFSETQ. V lost 0 bases and J lost 5, with 12 bases in between. The CDR3 spans 15 residues. The data belong to a study of T cell responses to AZD1222 COVID-19 vaccine. Points from the study as a whole: In a largely white British group with more females than males, clonal diversity was possibly underestimated. Only six people who got AZD1222 tested seropositive at baseline.

Sequencing was performed with immunoSEQ multiplex PCR; in TCRdb, only in-frame clones are kept and a portion is missing. The table shows about 130,000 clones, with about 92% occurring only once. This receptor was identified in an adult in good health. The source was peripheral blood, collected on day 0 of MenACWY control vaccination. V usage is TRBV5-1 and J usage is TRBJ1-5; D is perhaps TRBD1 (5 bases). CDR3 in amino acids: CASSLEGRSDQPQHF. CDR3 sequence (DNA): TGCGCCAGCAGCTTGGAGGGGAGATCGGATCAGCCCCAGCATTTT.